This is a list of T cell receptor beta chains from one sample in a study of blood T cell repertoires in COVID-19. The protocol was immunoSEQ multiplex PCR, while the TCRdb copy is restricted to in-frame clones and leaves out a portion. The repertoire holds fewer than 400,000 clones, with around 85% as singletons. What was sequenced was peripheral blood. The receptor set was obtained from a woman younger than 35 with acute or convalescent COVID-19. Both conserved end residues are part of each CDR3. A D gene is named only where the DNA matches it firmly. Not all rows give a size; the values are once, few, many and, for expanded clones, a class.

clone_size: -; v_call: TRBV11-2; j_call: TRBJ1-2; d_call: -; cdr3_nt: TGTGCCAGCAGCTTTACAGCTAATAACTATGGCTACACCTTC; cdr3_aa: CASSFTANNYGYTF
clone_size: -; v_call: TRBV7-9; j_call: TRBJ1-1; d_call: TRBD1; cdr3_nt: TGTGCCAGCAGCCGCGGGACAGTAGAGAACACTGAAGCTTTCTTT; cdr3_aa: CASSRGTVENTEAFF
clone_size: -; v_call: TRBV5-1; j_call: TRBJ1-1; d_call: -; cdr3_nt: TGCGCCAGCAGCTTGGGAGGAGGGGCGAACACTGAAGCTTTCTTT; cdr3_aa: CASSLGGGANTEAFF
clone_size: once; v_call: TRBV5-6; j_call: TRBJ1-5; d_call: TRBD1; cdr3_nt: TGTGCCAGCAGCTTGATGAGGGGGCAGGATCAGCCCCAGCATTTT; cdr3_aa: CASSLMRGQDQPQHF
clone_size: -; v_call: TRBV3-1/TRBV3-2; j_call: TRBJ1-4; d_call: TRBD1; cdr3_nt: TGTGCCAGCAGCGTCATTCAGGGGGCTGGAGAAAAACTGTTTTTT; cdr3_aa: CASSVIQGAGEKLFF
clone_size: -; v_call: TRBV11-2; j_call: TRBJ1-5; d_call: -; cdr3_nt: TGTGCCAGCAGCTTTGATCAAGTAGGGGGTCAGCCCCAGCATTTT; cdr3_aa: CASSFDQVGGQPQHF
clone_size: -; v_call: TRBV5-8; j_call: TRBJ1-3; d_call: TRBD1; cdr3_nt: TGTGCCAGCAGTACTGGACAGGAGGGAAACACCATATATTTT; cdr3_aa: CASSTGQEGNTIYF
clone_size: once; v_call: TRBV19; j_call: TRBJ1-1; d_call: -; cdr3_nt: TGTGCCAGTAGTACCCGGACAGCCTCCACTGAAGCTTTCTTT; cdr3_aa: CASSTRTASTEAFF
clone_size: once; v_call: TRBV11-2; j_call: TRBJ1-1; d_call: TRBD1; cdr3_nt: TGTGCCAGCAGCGAAGCGACAGGGGGGAATCCTGAAGCTTTCTTT; cdr3_aa: CASSEATGGNPEAFF
clone_size: -; v_call: TRBV2; j_call: TRBJ2-7; d_call: TRBD2; cdr3_nt: TGTGCCAGCACACTAGCGGACGACTACGAGCAGTACTTC; cdr3_aa: CASTLADDYEQYF
clone_size: -; v_call: TRBV5-1; j_call: TRBJ2-1; d_call: TRBD2; cdr3_nt: TGCGCCAGCAGCCAATGGTCGGGAGGAGGGAGGTATCTGAATGAGCAGTTCTTC; cdr3_aa: CASSQWSGGGRYLNEQFF
clone_size: -; v_call: TRBV12-3/TRBV12-4; j_call: TRBJ1-1; d_call: -; cdr3_nt: TGTGCCAGCAGTATCCGGACAGACGAAGCTTTCTTT; cdr3_aa: CASSIRTDEAFF
clone_size: -; v_call: TRBV9; j_call: TRBJ2-1; d_call: TRBD2; cdr3_nt: TGTGCCAGCAGCGCCGCCGGGACTACGTTCGCTGAGCAGTTCTTC; cdr3_aa: CASSAAGTTFAEQFF
clone_size: -; v_call: TRBV7-6; j_call: TRBJ2-1; d_call: -; cdr3_nt: TGTGCCAGCAGCTTAAAGGAGTTCGGTGAGCAGTTCTTC; cdr3_aa: CASSLKEFGEQFF
clone_size: -; v_call: TRBV30; j_call: TRBJ2-2; d_call: -; cdr3_nt: TGTGCCTGGAAGGGGATATCGAACACCGGGGAGCTGTTTTTT; cdr3_aa: CAWKGISNTGELFF
clone_size: -; v_call: TRBV7-6; j_call: TRBJ2-2; d_call: -; cdr3_nt: TGTGCCAGCAGCCCCATCCTGGACATCCCCAACACCGGGGAGCTGTTTTTT; cdr3_aa: CASSPILDIPNTGELFF
clone_size: -; v_call: TRBV10-1; j_call: TRBJ2-7; d_call: TRBD2; cdr3_nt: TGCGCCAGCAGTGAGAACACTAGCGTCTCAACTTACTACGAGCAGTACTTC; cdr3_aa: CASSENTSVSTYYEQYF
clone_size: once; v_call: TRBV19; j_call: TRBJ2-3; d_call: -; cdr3_nt: TGTGCCAGTAGTATAGCCCCAAACACAGATACGCAGTATTTT; cdr3_aa: CASSIAPNTDTQYF
clone_size: -; v_call: TRBV29-1; j_call: TRBJ1-2; d_call: -; cdr3_nt: TGCAGCGTTGAAGATTGGCTTGGACCTCCCGGGGGTGGCTACACCTTC; cdr3_aa: CSVEDWLGPPGGGYTF
clone_size: -; v_call: TRBV28; j_call: TRBJ2-3; d_call: TRBD1; cdr3_nt: TGTGCCAGCTCCAGGGGGACAGGGGTCACAGATACGCAGTATTTT; cdr3_aa: CASSRGTGVTDTQYF
clone_size: once; v_call: TRBV7-9; j_call: TRBJ1-2; d_call: TRBD1; cdr3_nt: TGTGCCAGCAGTCCGGGACAGGGAAACTATGGCTACACCTTC; cdr3_aa: CASSPGQGNYGYTF
clone_size: -; v_call: TRBV28; j_call: TRBJ2-5; d_call: TRBD2; cdr3_nt: TGTGCCAGCAGCCCACTACCTCCGGGACTAGCGGGAGCTTGGAAAGAGACCCAGTACTTC; cdr3_aa: CASSPLPPGLAGAWKETQYF
clone_size: -; v_call: TRBV3-1/TRBV3-2; j_call: TRBJ1-2; d_call: -; cdr3_nt: TGTGCCAGCAGCTTCAGGGCAGGCGATGGCTACACCTTC; cdr3_aa: CASSFRAGDGYTF
clone_size: -; v_call: TRBV4-1; j_call: TRBJ1-5; d_call: TRBD1; cdr3_nt: TGCGCCAGCAGCCAAGGGGACAGGGGGCGGGTAAGCAATCAGCCCCAGCATTTT; cdr3_aa: CASSQGDRGRVSNQPQHF
clone_size: once; v_call: TRBV28; j_call: TRBJ1-4; d_call: -; cdr3_nt: TGTGCCAGCAGTCCCCCACCCGGGGGAGCAACTAATGAAAAACTGTTTTTT; cdr3_aa: CASSPPPGGATNEKLFF
clone_size: -; v_call: TRBV7-3; j_call: TRBJ2-5; d_call: -; cdr3_nt: TGTGCCAGCAGCTTTAGCGGCGGGTCCGGGGAGACCCAGTACTTC; cdr3_aa: CASSFSGGSGETQYF
clone_size: -; v_call: TRBV28; j_call: TRBJ2-7; d_call: TRBD2; cdr3_nt: TGTGCCAGCAGCTTGGGACTAGCGGGGATCAACGAGCAGTACTTC; cdr3_aa: CASSLGLAGINEQYF
clone_size: many; v_call: TRBV6-5; j_call: TRBJ1-5; d_call: -; cdr3_nt: TGTGCCAGCAGGCCCTTACAGGGAATTCAGCCCCAGCATTTT; cdr3_aa: CASRPLQGIQPQHF
clone_size: -; v_call: TRBV28; j_call: TRBJ1-2; d_call: TRBD1; cdr3_nt: TGTGCCAGCAGTTTATTCGAAACAGGGGGCAGTGGCTACACCTTC; cdr3_aa: CASSLFETGGSGYTF
clone_size: -; v_call: TRBV27; j_call: TRBJ1-5; d_call: TRBD1; cdr3_nt: TGTGCCAGCAGAGAGAGGGACAGACCAAATCAGCCCCAGCATTTT; cdr3_aa: CASRERDRPNQPQHF
clone_size: -; v_call: TRBV7-9; j_call: TRBJ1-3; d_call: TRBD1; cdr3_nt: TGTGCCAGCAGCCGCTGGACAGGGGGCTTAAGTGGAAACACCATATATTTT; cdr3_aa: CASSRWTGGLSGNTIYF
clone_size: -; v_call: TRBV14; j_call: TRBJ2-5; d_call: TRBD2; cdr3_nt: TGTGCCAGCAGCCAAGATCGGAGTGGGGGGGCCCAGTACTTC; cdr3_aa: CASSQDRSGGAQYF
clone_size: -; v_call: TRBV6-1; j_call: TRBJ2-7; d_call: -; cdr3_nt: TGTGCCAGCAGTGAAGCTCCTTACGACAGGAACCACGAGCAGTACTTC; cdr3_aa: CASSEAPYDRNHEQYF